These T cell receptor beta chains were read from a single sample in a study of cytomegalovirus exposure and HLA in healthy donors. Method: immunoSEQ multiplex PCR; TCRdb's copy keeps in-frame clones and lacks some. The sample lists roughly 130,000 clones, roughly 78% occurring once. Sequencing was performed on PBMCs. All receptors come from a man aged 25-45 years in good health and CMV-seronegative. The CDR3 runs from the conserved cysteine through the conserved F or W. D genes are given only for firm matches. Rows may omit the clone size; those that give it use once, few, many or a size class.

V gene	clone size	D gene	J gene	CDR3 protein
TRBV5-4	NA	NA	TRBJ1-1	CASSTWVGGNTEAFF
TRBV6-5	NA	TRBD1	TRBJ2-7	CASSSPGQGANEQYF
TRBV4-2	NA	NA	TRBJ1-3	CASSQDFSRRSGNTIYF
TRBV30	NA	TRBD1	TRBJ2-6	CAWSLDRVSGANVLTF
TRBV7-9	NA	TRBD1	TRBJ2-3	CASTTTGTDTQYF
TRBV30	NA	TRBD2	TRBJ2-7	CAWSFLGGRAYEQYF
TRBV2	NA	TRBD1	TRBJ2-3	CASSDRGLPDTQYF
TRBV27	NA	TRBD2	TRBJ2-1	CASSSPLAGGFDEQFF
TRBV4-3	few	TRBD2	TRBJ2-7	CASSRQSGSYEQYF
TRBV28	NA	TRBD2	TRBJ2-1	CASSPRSGTSGITRDEQFF
TRBV30	NA	TRBD2	TRBJ2-7	CAWSPTRTSGGHYEQYF
TRBV11-2	NA	TRBD2	TRBJ2-1	CASSPGLAGGFSYNEQFF
TRBV13	NA	TRBD1	TRBJ2-7	CASSLRGTGGYEQYF
TRBV6-5	NA	TRBD1	TRBJ2-3	CASSPLGTATDTQYF
TRBV2	NA	NA	TRBJ2-1	CASIGGLAYNEQFF
TRBV4-1	NA	NA	TRBJ2-7	CASSPGQEQYF
TRBV6-5	NA	NA	TRBJ1-1	CASSRNTEAFF
TRBV6-1	NA	NA	TRBJ2-3	CASSEFRQGATDTQYF
TRBV6-5	NA	TRBD1	TRBJ1-3	CASKPGGSGNTIYF
TRBV2	NA	NA	TRBJ1-2	CASRTLEHLHVKAYGYTF
TRBV14	few	NA	TRBJ2-6	CASSQAQRWNSGANVLTF
TRBV19	NA	NA	TRBJ2-7	CASSSSASSYEQYF
TRBV7-6	NA	TRBD1	TRBJ1-5	CASSPSTGVQPQHF
TRBV5-4	NA	NA	TRBJ2-5	CASSFTFQETQYF
TRBV5-4	NA	TRBD2	TRBJ2-7	CASSPGGSGEFSIYEQYF
TRBV9	NA	NA	TRBJ1-3	CASSVGEAGNTIYF
TRBV6-5	few	NA	TRBJ2-5	CASSLSGTSQETQYF
TRBV6-5	NA	NA	TRBJ1-6	CASSYRQQGNSPLHF
TRBV6-6	few	NA	TRBJ2-2	CASSYNPRGTGELFF
TRBV18	NA	TRBD2	TRBJ2-5	CASSQNFASGGQETQYF
TRBV27	NA	NA	TRBJ1-2	CASSSTRGYGYTF